This section outlines one T cell receptor (beta chain) sequence together with its context. Its antigen is still unknown. Per-base qualities were not stored, and no clone one base away is much larger. Genomic DNA was isolated from the sorted cells so that the TCRbeta CDR3 region could be sequenced. The immunoSEQ Assay was used to sequence the TCRbeta CDR3 regions. The immuneACCESS repertoire file appears here via TCRdb, limited to in-frame rearrangements. These files lack a portion of the clones; in checked studies, under half of the deficit traces to unresolved V genes, and the cause of the others is not known. The sample contains 90,000 to 100,000 clones, 75% to 90% of them found a single time. 0.33% of the sample comes from the top ten. There are 16 amino acids in the CDR3, from cysteine to phenylalanine inclusive. Just the 48-base CDR3 DNA is kept, in frame starting at base 1. V gives up 3 bases and J gives up 0 bases, and the segment between their germline ends measures 12 bases. In the germline V gene, CDR1 corresponds to SGHRS and CDR2 to YFSETQ.

The sample originates from a study of OX40 agonist ivuxolimab in advanced cancers. Regarding the complete study: Ivuxolimab, which targeted the costimulatory receptor OX40 (CD134), was an agonistic, fully human IgG2 monoclonal antibody. Intravenous ivuxolimab was administered to patients every 2 weeks at six dose levels: 0.01, 0.1, 0.3, 1.5, 3 and 10 mg/kg. In the dose-escalation cohort, 82.7% of patients were male, and the mean age was about 55 years, with a range of 23 to 79. Prior anti-PD-1, anti-PD-L1 or anti-CTLA-4 therapy was permitted, and checkpoint inhibitors had been received by roughly 42% of dose-escalation patients. The point of sequencing TCRbeta in the periphery was to test whether ivuxolimab changed TCR sequence diversity and drove clonal T-cell expansion. Partial responses occurred in three dose-escalation patients: two with cutaneous melanoma and one with hepatocellular carcinoma. Of the 50 to 55 patients in dose escalation, 19 had hepatocellular carcinoma, about 15 had melanoma, 9 had renal cell carcinoma and 9 had head and neck cancer. The monotherapy dose-escalation portion (N ≈ 52 patients) of the phase I ivuxolimab trial is reported in the paper. The paper as a whole reports these results and caveats: At doses of 0.1 to 3.0 mg/kg, clonal expansion of both CD4+ and CD8+ blood T cells was observed from baseline to week 6. Antigen specificity was not determined for the clonally expanded peripheral T cells. Low levels of normalized T-cell clonal expansion were also shown by some nonresponding patients. In partial responders in the 0.1-3.0 mg/kg groups, normalized peripheral clonal expansion was found to be among the lowest, especially among CD8+ T cells. After ivuxolimab, expanded clones were on average more numerous among CD8+ T cells than among CD4+ T cells.

Patients with a history of autoimmune disease or receiving systemic immunosuppression were excluded from the trial. Peripheral blood for TCR sequencing was drawn from every dose cohort at baseline, at cycle 4 day 1 and at cycle 7 day 1. The samples were drawn from a first-in-human, open-label, multicenter phase I dose-escalation trial of ivuxolimab. Adults with locally advanced or metastatic melanoma, renal cell, hepatocellular, or head and neck squamous cell carcinoma were enrolled in the trial. Before TCR sequencing, CD4+ and CD8+ T cells were separately sorted from peripheral blood. Sequences were derived from CD4+ or CD8+ T cells sorted from blood, sampled in a trial of the OX40 agonist ivuxolimab. Recombination joined TRBV5-1 with TRBJ2-2, with a tentative D gene TRBD1 over 6 matching bases. This clonotype was obtained from an adult with an advanced solid tumor such as melanoma, head and neck, liver or kidney cancer. Here is the DNA: TGCGCCAGCAGCTCCTCCGGACAGACGAACACCGGGGAGCTGTTTTTT. It translates to CASSSSGQTNTGELFF. The CDR3, completed at both ends by the reference TRBV5-1 and TRBJ2-2 genes, gives the full variable domain KAGVTQTPRYLIKTRGQQVTLSCSPISGHRSVSWYQQTPGQGLQFLFEYFSETQRNKGNFPGRFSGRQFSNSRSEMNVSTLELGDSALYLCASSSSGQTNTGELFFGEGSRLTVL.